This entry lists 4 T cell receptor beta chains sequenced from one sample in a study of cytomegalovirus exposure and HLA in healthy donors (dated by TCRdb to 2016 to 2017). Library construction relied on the immunoSEQ multiplex PCR assay. A mixture of 60 forward primers for TCR Vbeta segments and 13 reverse primers for TCR Jbeta segments was used in the multiplex PCR. Drawn from immuneACCESS, this table holds only the in-frame rearrangements with V and J called that TCRdb kept. Clones are partly lost; checked studies trace under half to an unresolved V gene and leave the rest unexplained. This sample comprises some 250,000 clones, about four fifths of them detected only once. In total, the top ten clones hold 5% to 6% of the sample. Sequencing was carried out using PBMCs. Every receptor here comes from a woman aged 40 to 50 in good health and CMV-seropositive.

This clone was seen a few times. CDR3 in amino acids: CASRVDGDYGYTF. The DNA of the CDR3 is TGTGCCAGCAGGGTGGACGGGGACTATGGCTACACCTTC. The genes are TRBV2 and TRBJ1-2; the D is unclear. With 6 bases removed from V and 3 bases from J, the gap between germline ends came to 11 bases. The CDR3 covers 13 residues. Germline V gene lookup returns CDR1 SNHLY and CDR2 FYNNEI. Supplemented by reference TRBV2 and TRBJ1-2, the full variable domain reads EPEVTQTPSHQVTQMGQEVILRCVPISNHLYFYWYRQILGQKVEFLVSFYNNEISEKSEIFDDQFSVERPDGSNFTLKIRSTKLEDSAMYFCASRVDGDYGYTFGSGTRLTVV.

The sample holds a few counts of this clone. The chain combines TRBV5-1 with TRBJ1-6; TRBD1 matches 8 bases. V lost 0 bases to trimming and J lost 7 bases; unmatched junction nucleotides: 3. From germline, CDR1 is SGHRS and CDR2 YFSETQ. The CDR3 runs 15 residues. The CDR3, as DNA: TGCGCCAGCAGCTTGGGTCAGGGGGCAAATTCACCCCTCCACTTT. Amino acids: CASSLGQGANSPLHF.

The rearrangement links TRBV7-2 to TRBJ2-5, with 9 bases fitting TRBD1. This CDR3 region has 15 residues. The V gene end was trimmed by 5 bases and the J gene end by 5 bases; junction bases not matched to a gene: 9. Germline V gives CDR1 SGHTA, CDR2 FQGNSA. The CDR3 sequence is CASSTRTGARETQYF. The CDR3 DNA follows: TGTGCCAGCAGCACCCGGACAGGGGCCAGGGAGACCCAGTACTTC.

The CDR3 sequence: CAISAGDTSYNEQFF. CDR3 nucleotide sequence: TGTGCCATCAGTGCAGGGGACACTTCCTACAATGAGCAGTTCTTC. The chain uses TRBV10-3 and TRBJ2-1; D perhaps matches TRBD1 (6 bases). The ends were cut back, 4 bases at V and 1 base at J, with 11 bases in the middle. CDR3 size: 15 residues. From germline, CDR1 is ENHRY and CDR2 SYGVKD.